This T cell receptor (beta chain) was documented in a study of T cells in Graves' hyperthyroidism and ophthalmopathy. Study-level background: The authors collected peripheral blood at initial diagnosis, before any treatment.

Amplification targeted TCR beta CDR3 regions from RNA transcripts. Initially, a first-round RT-PCR of the TCR CDR3 employed the HTBI primer set. Via MiXCR, TCRdb re-called the multiplex PCR reads, giving one row per CDR3 protein. The table records hundreds of thousands of distinct CDR3 sequences, 15% to 20% of them present only once. This CDR3 comprises 16 residues. Trimming took off 4 bases at V and 4 bases at J, with 20 bases between the two ends. The V gene's germline CDR1 is SGHRS and CDR2 YFSETQ. General study points: Appearing also in blood were most of the thyroid clonotypes expanded above 0.001.

Note on this clonotype: Its target is not known.

This sequence joins TRBV5-1 and TRBJ1-1; a weak D match, TRBD1 (6 bases). The material sequenced was blood. This sequence was found in a man aged 40-49 years with Graves' ophthalmopathy. In nucleotides, the CDR3 is TGCGCCAGCAGCCTCCCAATGGGGGGGCGCGGCACTGAAGCTTTCTTT. It encodes CASSLPMGGRGTEAFF.